This T cell receptor beta chain was identified during a study of T-cell reconstitution after alpha-beta-depleted transplantation in children. The CDR3 contains 17 residues. After removal of 4 bases from V and 6 bases from J, the junction contained 11 bases not matched to a gene. Germline V lookup: CDR1 SGHTA, CDR2 FQGNSA. Unique molecular identifiers were built into the TCRbeta library. TCRdb redid the calling of the PCR reads with MiXCR, one entry per CDR3 protein. The sample lists 450,000 to 600,000 distinct CDR3 sequences, 30% to 35% occurring once. Specimen: PBMCs from the stem cell graft donor, collected from the stem cell graft. The V and J genes are TRBV7-2 and TRBJ2-7, with 14 bases that match TRBD2. This clonotype was sampled from a human donor who donated a stem cell graft to a child with aplastic anemia. The CDR3 nucleotides are TGTGCCAGCAGCTCACGACCCGGACTAGCGGGAGGCGGCGAGCAGTACTTC. Residues: CASSSRPGLAGGGEQYF. Filled out from reference TRBV7-2 and TRBJ2-7, the complete variable domain reads GAGVSQSPSNKVTEKGKDVELRCDPISGHTALYWYRQSLGQGLEFLIYFQGNSAPDKSGLPSDRFSAERTGGSVSTLTIQRTQQEDSAVYLCASSSRPGLAGGGEQYFGPGTRLTVT.